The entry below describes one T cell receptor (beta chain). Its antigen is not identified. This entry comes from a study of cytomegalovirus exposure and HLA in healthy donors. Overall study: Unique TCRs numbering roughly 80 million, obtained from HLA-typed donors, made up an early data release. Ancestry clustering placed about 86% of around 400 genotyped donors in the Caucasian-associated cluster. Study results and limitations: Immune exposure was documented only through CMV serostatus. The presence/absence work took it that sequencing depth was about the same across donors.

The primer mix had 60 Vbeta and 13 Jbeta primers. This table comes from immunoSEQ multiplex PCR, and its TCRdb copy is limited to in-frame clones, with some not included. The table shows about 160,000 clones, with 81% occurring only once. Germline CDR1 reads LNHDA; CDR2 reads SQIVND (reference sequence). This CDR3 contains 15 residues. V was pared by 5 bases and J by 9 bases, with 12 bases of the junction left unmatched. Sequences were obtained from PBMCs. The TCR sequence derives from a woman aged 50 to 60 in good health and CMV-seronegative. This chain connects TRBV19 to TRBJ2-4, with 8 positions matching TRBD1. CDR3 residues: CASSPRTGNYIIQYF. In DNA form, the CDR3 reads TGTGCCAGTAGTCCCAGGACAGGGAATTATATCATTCAGTACTTC.